Below are 16 T cell receptor beta chains sequenced from a single sample in a study of T cells in Graves' hyperthyroidism and ophthalmopathy. Regions amplified from RNA transcripts were the TCR beta CDR3 regions. HTBI primers drove first-round RT-PCR of the TCR CDR3. Each CDR3 protein gets one entry after TCRdb re-called the multiplex PCR reads with MiXCR. The data contain about 400,000 distinct CDR3 sequences, about a sixth of them singletons. Sequenced: blood. The source is a woman aged 18-35 years with Graves' hyperthyroidism.

This chain links TRBV4-3 with TRBJ2-7, with D possibly matching TRBD2 (5 bases). Trimming removed 0 bases from V and 2 bases from J, with 11 bases in between. CDR1 and CDR2 from the germline V gene are LGHNA and YSLEER. The CDR3 covers 15 residues. CDR3 coding DNA: TGCGCCAGCAGCCAAGATAGCAGCGGTACCTACGAGCAGTACTTC. It specifies CASSQDSSGTYEQYF.

This clonotype occurred many times. The chain links TRBV5-1 to TRBJ2-2; 11 nucleotides line up with TRBD2. This CDR3 is 18 amino acids long. The junction had 15 bases not matched to a gene; V was cut back by 4 bases and J by 7 bases. CDR1 is SGHRS and CDR2 is YFSETQ in the germline V gene. The CDR3 is CASSRGQPGLADNGELFF. Written as DNA, the CDR3 is TGCGCCAGCAGCCGGGGACAACCGGGACTAGCGGACAACGGGGAGCTGTTTTTT.

A remark on this clonotype: One junction end does not reproduce the germline sequence, and a read error may be involved. The gene calls are TRBV9 and TRBJ1-1, with a tentative D call TRBD1 (6 bases). This CDR3 has 14 amino acids. The germline CDR1 and CDR2 sequences are SGDLS and YYNGEE. This CDR3 reads CASSARQANTKAFF. CDR3 in DNA: TGTGCCAGCAGCGCCAGACAGGCGAACACTAAAGCTTTCTTT.

This clonotype was detected many times. This chain uses TRBV28 with TRBJ2-5; possible D gene TRBD1, 6 bases. Germline CDR1 is MDHEN and CDR2 is SYDVKM. Deletions cut 6 bases from V and 2 bases from J, with 13 bases between. The CDR3 loop spans 14 amino acids. CDR3 bases: TGTGCCAGCAGCCTCCCAGGGGAGCAAGAGACCCAGTACTTC. This translates into CASSLPGEQETQYF. Filled out from reference TRBV28 and TRBJ2-5, the complete variable domain reads DVKVTQSSRYLVKRTGEKVFLECVQDMDHENMFWYRQDPGLGLRLIYFSYDVKMKEKGDIPEGYSVSREKKERFSLILESASTNQTSMYLCASSLPGEQETQYFGPGTRLLVL.

This clonotype showed up many times. Here the CDR3 DNA reads TGTGCCACCAGTGATGGAGGCCTTGGGAACTATGGCTACACCTTC. Translation: CATSDGGLGNYGYTF. The J gene is TRBJ1-2, the V gene TRBV24-1, with D uncertain. V lost 3 bases and J lost 2, with 12 bases in between. The CDR3 has 15 residues. Germline CDR1 KGHDR, CDR2 SFDVKD.

This clonotype was counted a single time. The DNA for the CDR3 is TGTGCCAGCAGCGTAGGGGGCAGGCTCAATGCCTACGAGCAGTACTTC. Translating it yields CASSVGGRLNAYEQYF. The V call is TRBV9, the J call TRBJ2-7, with a possible D match to TRBD1 (5 bases). Germline V lookup: CDR1 SGDLS, CDR2 YYNGEE. CDR3 length: 16 amino acids. The germline V and J ends were trimmed by 0 bases and 2 bases, with 15 bases remaining between them.

The rearrangement uses TRBV12-3 or TRBV12-4 and TRBJ2-7; 7 positions match TRBD2. The CDR3 contains 12 residues. The J segment lost 7 bases and the V segment lost 6 bases, leaving 6 bases of the junction unmatched. The CDR3 is CASRRGTGEQYF. As DNA, the CDR3 is TGTGCCAGCAGGCGGGGGACGGGGGAGCAGTACTTC.

This clonotype appeared a few times. This chain uses TRBV3-1 with TRBJ1-4; no clear D. This CDR3 is 15 amino acids long. V was shortened by 2 bases and J by 7 bases, with 14 bases between the two germline ends. CDR1 LGHDT and CDR2 YNNKEL come from the germline V gene (reference sequence). The CDR3 DNA reads as TGTGCCAGCAGCCAAATGGCAGGTTCGAGTGAAAAACTGTTTTTT. Translated, it gives CASSQMAGSSEKLFF.

This clonotype was detected ten times or more. The chain employs TRBV12-3 or TRBV12-4 and TRBJ2-1, with D perhaps matching TRBD2 (6 bases). V lost 7 bases to trimming and J lost 7 bases, with 14 bases between them. The CDR3 spans 13 residues. The CDR3 nucleotides are TGTGCCAGCACCCATATGGCGGGAAATGAGCAGTTCTTC. It is translated as CASTHMAGNEQFF.

The chain links TRBV7-9 to TRBJ2-2; unclear D gene. V lost 3 bases, J lost 3 bases, and 8 bases lay in between. The length of the CDR3 is 14 residues. Germline lookup yields CDR1 SEHNR and CDR2 FQNEAQ (reference sequence). The CDR3 DNA sequence: TGTGCCAGCAGCTTTTATAGGGACACCGGGGAGCTGTTTTTT. This gives the protein CASSFYRDTGELFF. Full variable domain (outside the CDR3, taken from reference TRBV7-9 and TRBJ2-2): DTGVSQNPRHKITKRGQNVTFRCDPISEHNRLYWYRQTLGQGPEFLTYFQNEAQLEKSRLLSDRFSAERPKGSFSTLEIQRTEQGDSAMYLCASSFYRDTGELFFGEGSRLTVL.

This clonotype was counted only a few times. The rearrangement joins TRBV6-5 to TRBJ1-5; D is possibly TRBD1 (5 bases). Trimming removed 0 bases from V and 0 bases from J, with 12 bases in between. Germline CDR1 and CDR2: MNHEY and SVGAGI. The CDR3 extends over 17 amino acids. The CDR3 loop reads CASSYSQGGYSNQPQHF. In nucleotides, the CDR3 is TGTGCCAGCAGTTACTCGCAGGGCGGGTATAGCAATCAGCCCCAGCATTTT.

This clonotype showed up many times. The chain uses TRBV28 and TRBJ2-2; tentatively, D is TRBD1 (6 bases). There are 13 residues in the CDR3. CDR1 and CDR2 from the germline V gene are MDHEN and SYDVKM. V lost 7 bases and J 6 bases, leaving 12 bases between the germline ends. CDR3 DNA sequence: TGTGCCAGCATCCCTCCAGGGGCCGGGGAGCTGTTTTTT. This gives the protein CASIPPGAGELFF.

This clonotype was recorded a few times. This chain links TRBV7-8 with TRBJ1-5; tentative D call: TRBD1 (6 bases). The CDR3 is made up of 16 amino acids. Per germline, CDR1 SGHVS and CDR2 FQNEAQ. The germline V and J ends were trimmed by 2 bases and 0 bases, with 11 bases remaining between them. CDR3 amino acids: CASSLSGTHSNQPQHF. DNA of the CDR3: TGTGCCAGCAGCTTATCCGGGACACATAGCAATCAGCCCCAGCATTTT.

This clonotype was observed a few times. This chain uses TRBV20-1 with TRBJ2-3, with D tentatively TRBD2 (7 bases). Trimming shortened V by 1 base and J by 1 base, and 21 bases separated the two germline ends. CDR1 DFQATT and CDR2 SNEGSKA come from the germline V gene (reference sequence). The CDR3 sequence is 18 residues long. CDR3 in DNA: TGCAGTGCTAGAGCAGGGGTTCGGGGCGGGAGTGGCACAGATACGCAGTATTTT. Its protein is CSARAGVRGGSGTDTQYF.

Many counts were recorded for this clonotype. The V call is TRBV6-1, the J call TRBJ2-1; the match to TRBD2 covers 11 bases. The CDR3 runs to 17 residues. The V segment lost 6 bases and the J segment 6 bases; nucleotides outside the gene matches: 13. Looked up from germline, CDR1 is MNHNS and CDR2 is SASEGT. The CDR3: CASSGLAGQGIGNEQFF. CDR3 bases: TGTGCCAGCAGCGGACTAGCGGGCCAGGGCATCGGCAATGAGCAGTTCTTC.

The table lists this clonotype with many counts. The junction departs from germline at one end; a sequencing error may be responsible. The rearrangement links TRBV5-1 to TRBJ1-3; D is perhaps TRBD1 (6 bases). The CDR3 runs to 14 residues. CDR1 and CDR2 from the germline V gene are SGHRS and YFSETQ. The CDR3, as DNA: TGTGCCAGCAGTCCGACAGGCTCTGGAAACACCATATATTTT. It encodes CASSPTGSGNTIYF. Based on the CDR3 plus reference TRBV5-1 and TRBJ1-3, the full variable domain is KAGVTQTPRYLIKTRGQQVTLSCSPISGHRSVSWYQQTPGQGLQFLFEYFSETQRNKGNFPGRFSGRQFSNSRSEMNVSTLELGDSALYLCASSPTGSGNTIYFGEGSWLTVV.